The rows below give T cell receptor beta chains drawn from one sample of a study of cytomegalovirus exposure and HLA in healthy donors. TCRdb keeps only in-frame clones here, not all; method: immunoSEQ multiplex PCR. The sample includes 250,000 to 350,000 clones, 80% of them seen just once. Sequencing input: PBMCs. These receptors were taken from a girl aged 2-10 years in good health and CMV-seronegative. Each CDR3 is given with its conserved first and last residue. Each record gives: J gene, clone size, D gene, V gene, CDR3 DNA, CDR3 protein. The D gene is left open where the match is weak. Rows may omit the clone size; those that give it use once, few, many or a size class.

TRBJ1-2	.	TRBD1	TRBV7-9	TGTTCCAGCAGCCTCGGGACAGGGGTGGGATCCCTCTATGGCTACACCTTC	CSSSLGTGVGSLYGYTF
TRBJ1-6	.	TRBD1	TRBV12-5	TGTGCTAGTGGTTTGTATTTCGGGACAGGGGCCGGGGATTCACCCCTCCACTTT	CASGLYFGTGAGDSPLHF
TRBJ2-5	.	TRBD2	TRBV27	TGTGCCAGCAGTTACGGGACTAGCGGGGGGCGGGAAGAGACCCAGTACTTC	CASSYGTSGGREETQYF
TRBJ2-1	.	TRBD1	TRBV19	TGTGCCAGTAGCCCCTCGATTTCCGGACAGGCTCCTTTCAATGAGCAGTTCTTC	CASSPSISGQAPFNEQFF
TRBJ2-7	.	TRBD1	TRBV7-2	TGTGCCAGCAGCCGAATCCGGGACAGTAGTCCCTCCTACGAGCAGTACTTC	CASSRIRDSSPSYEQYF
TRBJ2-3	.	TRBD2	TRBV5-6	TGTGCCAGCAGCTTGTTCGGGACTAGGGCTAGCACAGATACGCAGTATTTT	CASSLFGTRASTDTQYF
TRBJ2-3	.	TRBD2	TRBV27	TGTGCCAGCAGTTTATCTATCGGGAGGGAGTATTTT	CASSLSIGREYF
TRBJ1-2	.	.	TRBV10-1	TGCGCCAGCAGTGAGGCCAGCGGTTATGGCTACACCTTC	CASSEASGYGYTF
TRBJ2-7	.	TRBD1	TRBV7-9	TGTGCCAGCAGCCGCACAGGGGTCAGCGAGCAGTACTTC	CASSRTGVSEQYF
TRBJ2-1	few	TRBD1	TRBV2	TGTGCCAGCACCCAAAGACAGGGCGATCACAATGAGCAGTTCTTC	CASTQRQGDHNEQFF
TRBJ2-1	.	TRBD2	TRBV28	TGTGCCAGCACGAACCTAGCGGGTGCTAGCTCCTACAATGAGCAGTTCTTC	CASTNLAGASSYNEQFF
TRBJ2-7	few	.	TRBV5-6	TGTGCCAGCAGCTTTTATAAGAGTGGACTGTACGAGCAGTACTTC	CASSFYKSGLYEQYF
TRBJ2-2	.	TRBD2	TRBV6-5	TGTGCCAGCAGGAGGGAAATAGCGGGAACCGGGGAGCTGTTTTTT	CASRREIAGTGELFF
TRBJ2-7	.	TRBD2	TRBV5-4	TGTGCCAGCAGCCAAACTAGCGGGACCTCCTACGAACAGTACTTC	CASSQTSGTSYEQYF
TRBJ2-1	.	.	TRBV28	TGTGCCAGCAGTCCCCAGGAGGGTAATGAGCAGTTCTTC	CASSPQEGNEQFF
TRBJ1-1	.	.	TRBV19	TGTGCCAGGAGACAGACAGGAAGGTCGAATACTGAAGCTTTCTTT	CARRQTGRSNTEAFF
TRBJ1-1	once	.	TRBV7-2	TGTGCCAGCAGCTTAGCGTATACGGTTGGCACTGAAGCTTTCTTT	CASSLAYTVGTEAFF
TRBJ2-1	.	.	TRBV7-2	TGTGCCAGCAGCTTAGCGCGGGTAAACTTTCTAGACAATGAGCAGTTCTTC	CASSLARVNFLDNEQFF
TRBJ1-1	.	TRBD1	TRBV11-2	TGTGCCAGCAGCTTAGAGGTCCCGGGACAGCAAGCTTTCTTT	CASSLEVPGQQAFF
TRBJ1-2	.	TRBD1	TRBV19	TGTGCCAGTAGTAAGACGGGACAGGGGTTCTATGGCTACACCTTC	CASSKTGQGFYGYTF
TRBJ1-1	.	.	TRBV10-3	TGTGCCATCTCAGCGGGGGGGAGAGGGTTCATGAACACTGAAGCTTTCTTT	CAISAGGRGFMNTEAFF
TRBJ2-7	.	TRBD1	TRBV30	TGTGCCGCGTGGGACAGGGGGCGGGGATTCCCCTACGAGCAGTACTTC	CAAWDRGRGFPYEQYF
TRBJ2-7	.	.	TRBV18	TGTGCCAGCTCACTTCCAACAGGGATCCACGAGCAGTACTTC	CASSLPTGIHEQYF
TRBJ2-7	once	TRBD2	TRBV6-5	TGTGCCAGCAGTTACTCGAATAGCGGGAGAGGCTACGAGCAGTACTTC	CASSYSNSGRGYEQYF
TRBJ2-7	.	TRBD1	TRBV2	TGTGCCAGCAGGTGGGACAGGGAGTCCTACGAGCAGTACTTC	CASRWDRESYEQYF
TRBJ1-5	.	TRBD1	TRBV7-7	TGTGCCAGCAGCTTAGCCCAAACCACACAGGGGGGTAATCAGCCCCAGCATTTT	CASSLAQTTQGGNQPQHF
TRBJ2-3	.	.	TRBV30	TGTGCCTGTAAGCGGGGCACAGATACGCAGTATTTT	CACKRGTDTQYF
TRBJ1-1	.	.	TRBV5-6	TGTGCCAGCAGCTGGGCGAGGGTTTTAGGGACTGAAGCTTTCTTT	CASSWARVLGTEAFF